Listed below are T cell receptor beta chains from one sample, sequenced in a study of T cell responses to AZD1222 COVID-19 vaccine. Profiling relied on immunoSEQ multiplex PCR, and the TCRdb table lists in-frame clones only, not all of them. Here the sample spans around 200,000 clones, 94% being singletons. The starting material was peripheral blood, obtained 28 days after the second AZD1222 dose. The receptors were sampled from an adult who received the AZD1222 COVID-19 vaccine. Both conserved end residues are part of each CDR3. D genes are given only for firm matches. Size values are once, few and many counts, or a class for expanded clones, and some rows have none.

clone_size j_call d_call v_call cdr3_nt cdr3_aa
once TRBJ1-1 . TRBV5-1 TGCGCCAGCAGCTTGGGAAGGGGCTCGAACACTGAAGCTTTCTTT CASSLGRGSNTEAFF
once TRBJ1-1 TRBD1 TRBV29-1 TGCAGCGCACTACAGGGGGCTGTCAACACTGAAGCTTTCTTT CSALQGAVNTEAFF
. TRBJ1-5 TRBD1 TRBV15 TGTGCCACCAGCAGAATGACAGGGTATCTTAGCGGCAATCAGCCCCAGCATTTT CATSRMTGYLSGNQPQHF
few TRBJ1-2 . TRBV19 TGTGCCAGTAGTATCCGGGACTATGGCTACACCTTC CASSIRDYGYTF
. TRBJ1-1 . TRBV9 TGTGCCAGCAGCGTAAGTAGGAACACTGAAGCTTTCTTT CASSVSRNTEAFF
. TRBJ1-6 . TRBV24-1 TGTGCCACCAGTGAAGTTGTAGGGGCTCCTAGGAGCTCCTATAATTCACCCCTCCACTTT CATSEVVGAPRSSYNSPLHF
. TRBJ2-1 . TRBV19 TGTGCCAGTAGTATGAGTCCCCTGGCCTTCTACAATGAGCAGTTCTTC CASSMSPLAFYNEQFF
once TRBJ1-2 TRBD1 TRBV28 TGTGCCAGCAGCCAGGGGGTGAGGTATGGCTACACCTTC CASSQGVRYGYTF
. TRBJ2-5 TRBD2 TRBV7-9 TGTGCCAGCAGCTCGAACCTGGGACTAGCGGAGACCCAGTACTTC CASSSNLGLAETQYF
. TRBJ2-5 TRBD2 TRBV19 TGTGCCAGTAGTACTGACAGCGGGATTAGTCAAGAGACCCAGTACTTC CASSTDSGISQETQYF
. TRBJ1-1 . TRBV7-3 TGTGCCAGCAGCTTAGGGCTTGGGAACACTGAAGCTTTCTTT CASSLGLGNTEAFF
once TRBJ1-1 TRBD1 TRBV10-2 TGCGCCAGCCAGGACAGGGCAACTGAAGCTTCCTTT CASQDRATEASF
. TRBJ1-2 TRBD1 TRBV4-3 TGCGCCAGCAGCTACAAGAGCAGGGGGACTAACTATGGCTACACCTTC CASSYKSRGTNYGYTF
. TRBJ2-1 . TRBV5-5 TGTGCCAGCACTAACTCAGGTGCGGGGAGATTCAATGAGCAGTTCTTC CASTNSGAGRFNEQFF
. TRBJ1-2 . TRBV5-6 TGTGCCAGCAGCTTTGGGCGAAGCCGGGCGGGCACCTTC CASSFGRSRAGTF
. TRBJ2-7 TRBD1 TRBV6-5 TGTGCCAGCAGTACCCGGGACAGGGAATCCTACGAGCAGTACTTC CASSTRDRESYEQYF
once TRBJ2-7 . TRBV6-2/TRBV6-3 TGTGCCAGCAGTTACTCGATGTTTGCCTACGAGCAGTACTTC CASSYSMFAYEQYF
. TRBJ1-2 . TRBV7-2 TGTGCCAGCACTACTTCGGGAGGCGGATATGGCTACACCTTC CASTTSGGGYGYTF
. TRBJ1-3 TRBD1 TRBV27 TGTGCCAGCAGTCAGCGGACAGGGGCAGGAAACACCATATATTTT CASSQRTGAGNTIYF
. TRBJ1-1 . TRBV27 TGTGCCAGCAGTTTAAGCCCGGGCGGCTACACTGAAGCTTTCTTT CASSLSPGGYTEAFF
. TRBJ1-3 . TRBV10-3 TGTGCCACCGGTGGACTGCCCTCTGGAAACACCATATATTTT CATGGLPSGNTIYF
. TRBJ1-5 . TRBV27 TGTGCCAGCGGGTATAGCAATCAGCCCCAGCATTTT CASGYSNQPQHF
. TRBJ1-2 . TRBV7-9 TGTGCCAGCAGCTTATGGGGTGATGGCTACACCTTC CASSLWGDGYTF
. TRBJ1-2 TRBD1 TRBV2 TGTGCCAGCAGGGGACATCTTCAGGGGGCCAATGGCTACACCTTC CASRGHLQGANGYTF
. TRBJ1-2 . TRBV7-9 TGTGCCAGCAGCCCCGTGGGGTGGGCCTATGGCTACACCTTC CASSPVGWAYGYTF
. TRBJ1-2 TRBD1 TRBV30 TGTGCCTGGAGAGACAGGGCTCGGGATGGCTACACCTTC CAWRDRARDGYTF
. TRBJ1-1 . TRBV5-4 TGTGCCAGCCGGCAGTTTACGGAATTTAACACTGAAGCTTTCTTT CASRQFTEFNTEAFF
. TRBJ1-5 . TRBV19 TGTGCCAGTAGACAGGGAATTAGCAATCAGCCCCAGCATTTT CASRQGISNQPQHF
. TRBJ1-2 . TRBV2 TGTGCCAGCAGTGAAGTCCGTCAGGGAACCTATGGCTACACCTTC CASSEVRQGTYGYTF
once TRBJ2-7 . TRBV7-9 TGTGCCAGCAGCCTGAACTATTACGAGCAGTACTTC CASSLNYYEQYF
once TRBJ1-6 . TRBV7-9 TGTGCCAGCAGCTCCCGACGGGATTCACCCCTCCACTTT CASSSRRDSPLHF
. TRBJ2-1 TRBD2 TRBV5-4 TGTGCCAGCAGCCACGGGACTAGCGGATACAATGAGCAGTTCTTC CASSHGTSGYNEQFF
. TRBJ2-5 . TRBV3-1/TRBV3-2 TGTGCCAGCAGCCAAGGTCAGGGAATGAACCAAGAGACCCAGTACTTC CASSQGQGMNQETQYF
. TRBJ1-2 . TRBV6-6 TGTGCCAGCAGTTCTAGGGGCGGACCGGGTGGCTACACCTTC CASSSRGGPGGYTF
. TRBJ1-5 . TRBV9 TGTGCCAGCAATCTCGGGGGGAGCCTCAATCAGCCCCAGCATTTT CASNLGGSLNQPQHF
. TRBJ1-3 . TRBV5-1 TGCGCCAGCAGCGGGGGCCGTTGGGGAGAGAGAGGAAACACCATATATTTT CASSGGRWGERGNTIYF
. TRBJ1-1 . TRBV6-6 TGTGCCAGCATCAGGGGTGACACTGAAGCTTTCTTT CASIRGDTEAFF
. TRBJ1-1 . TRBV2 TGTGCCAGCTGGGAGAACACTGAAGCTTTCTTT CASWENTEAFF
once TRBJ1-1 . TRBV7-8 TGTGCCAGCAGCACTCAGGGGATGAACACTGAAGCTTTCTTT CASSTQGMNTEAFF
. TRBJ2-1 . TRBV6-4 TGTGCCAGCAGTGAGGAGGTGAGCTCCTACAATGAGCAGTTCTTC CASSEEVSSYNEQFF
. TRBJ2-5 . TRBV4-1 TGCGCCAGCAGCCAAGAACCCCCCGTGGCAGGGAGTTACGAGACCCAGTACTTC CASSQEPPVAGSYETQYF
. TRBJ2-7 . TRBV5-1 TGCGCCAGCAGCTTGGCCGATCAGGGATGGACCTACGAGCAGTACTTC CASSLADQGWTYEQYF
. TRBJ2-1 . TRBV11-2 TGTGCCAGCAGCTTAGGAAATAATGAGCAGTTCTTC CASSLGNNEQFF
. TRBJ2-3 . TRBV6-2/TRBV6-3 TGTGCCAGCAGTCCCACAGGGATCGGCACAGATACGCAGTATTTT CASSPTGIGTDTQYF
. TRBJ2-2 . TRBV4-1 TGCGCCAGCAGCCAAGCCAGGGTAGTGGGGGAGCTGTTTTTT CASSQARVVGELFF
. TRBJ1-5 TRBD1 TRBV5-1 TGCGCCAGCAGCTTGGGAACAGGGGCGGGCAATCAGCCCCAGCATTTT CASSLGTGAGNQPQHF
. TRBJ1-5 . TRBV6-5 TGTGCCAGTACCCGGGACATGTCCAATCAGCCCCAGCATTTT CASTRDMSNQPQHF
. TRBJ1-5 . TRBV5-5 TGTGCCAGCAGCTTGGGTGTAGGGGGATATCAGCCCCAGCATTTT CASSLGVGGYQPQHF
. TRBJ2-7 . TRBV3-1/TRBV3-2 TGTGCCAGCAGCCAAGAACTAGCCCACGAGCAGTACTTC CASSQELAHEQYF
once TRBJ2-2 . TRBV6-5 TGTGCCAGCAGTTACATGGACACCGGGGAGCTGTTTTTT CASSYMDTGELFF
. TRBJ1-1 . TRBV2 TGTGCCAGCTCCGCCGGGAGGGCACCGAACACTGAAGCTTTCTTT CASSAGRAPNTEAFF
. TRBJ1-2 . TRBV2 TGTGCCAGCAGGACTGACCCAACCGATGGCTACACCTTC CASRTDPTDGYTF
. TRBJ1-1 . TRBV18 TGTGCCAGCTCACCGATGATCCTGAAGGAGGGTTCGATCACTGAAGCTTTCTTT CASSPMILKEGSITEAFF
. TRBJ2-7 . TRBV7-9 TGTGCCAGCAGCTCGGACAGCCTTTTACGGGTGCAGTACTTC CASSSDSLLRVQYF
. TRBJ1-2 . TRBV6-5 TGTGCCAGCAGTCTTAAGACCGGAATGGGGGATGGCTACACCTTC CASSLKTGMGDGYTF
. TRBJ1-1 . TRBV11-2 TGTGCCAGCAGCTTAGACCCCACTGAAGCTTTCTTT CASSLDPTEAFF
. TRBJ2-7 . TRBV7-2 TGTGCCAGCAGCAGACGGGGACGGAGGGAGGACGAGCAGTACTTC CASSRRGRREDEQYF